This T cell receptor beta chain stems from a study of Graves' ophthalmopathy and Graves' hyperthyroidism. Per the germline V gene, CDR1 is LNHDA and CDR2 is SQIVND (reference sequence). V shed 8 bases and J 5 bases; nucleotides not matched to a gene: 14. CDR3 size: 15 residues. This clonotype was recorded many times. Its target is not known. Amplified TCR beta CDR3 regions were obtained using RNA transcripts as template. After a first-round RT-PCR with HTBI primers, a second-round multiplex PCR was run. TCRdb passed the multiplex PCR reads through MiXCR, listing each CDR3 protein once. This sample has over a million distinct CDR3 sequences; 35% to 45% occur once, and the top ten carry 11%. Broader study findings: A model of 13 signatures distinguished ophthalmopathy from stable hyperthyroidism at roughly 86% sensitivity and roughly 80% specificity.

The receptor was isolated from an adult man with Graves' hyperthyroidism. This rearrangement joins TRBV19 to TRBJ1-1; 7 bases fit TRBD1. Sequencing was performed on peripheral blood or thyroid tissue (not recorded which). The chain's CDR3 is CASPPPTGRGTEAFF. The CDR3 nucleotides read TGTGCCAGTCCACCGCCGACAGGGAGAGGGACTGAAGCTTTCTTT.